This paragraph reports one T cell receptor beta chain. Antigen unknown. This sample was taken from a study of blood T cells in healthy people across ages. Study outcomes and limitations: Researchers judged that diversity estimates from one million T cells fell short of true values. Per-million-T-cell TCR beta diversity fell roughly linearly with age. PBMCs were not sorted, which prevented a conclusive comparison of naive versus antigen-experienced cells.

CDR1 and CDR2 from the germline V gene are SQVTM and ANQGSEA. This CDR3 has 13 residues. A second about 7 to 11 cycle PCR used barcoded and J-beta primers. TCRdb redid the calling of the 5' RACE reads with MiXCR, one entry per CDR3 protein. The data contain more than 650,000 distinct CDR3 sequences, about 20% of them singletons. V is TRBV29-1 and J is TRBJ2-7, with D tentatively TRBD1 (6 bases). TRBJ2-5 matches the DNA end more closely, so the J call is doubtful. This sequence originates from a man between 65 and 85 years old in good health. The sequenced sample was blood. The CDR3 DNA reads as TGCAGCGTCAACGGGGTCAGGGGAGAGACCCAGTACTTC. Translation: CSVNGVRGETQYF.